This TCR beta chain emerged from a study of Graves' ophthalmopathy and Graves' hyperthyroidism listed by TCRdb under 2018. For the study in its entirety: Peripheral blood was collected before any treatment was given, at the time of initial diagnosis. The study used TCR beta repertoire signatures to distinguish Graves' ophthalmopathy from Graves' hyperthyroidism and to predict progression to ophthalmopathy. In total, approximately 130 blood samples were TCR-sequenced: 40 to 45 ophthalmopathy, under 80 hyperthyroidism and about 17 hyperthyroidism-to-ophthalmopathy patients. To explore V-J signatures that separate ophthalmopathy from hyperthyroidism, a discovery set of about a hundred patients was enrolled, consisting of 40 to 45 with ophthalmopathy and roughly 60 with stable hyperthyroidism. The independent validation cohort included approximately 19 hyperthyroidism patients plus 17 patients who later progressed from hyperthyroidism to ophthalmopathy. In about six hyperthyroidism patients, the T-cell repertoires found in thyroid tissue were compared with those found in blood. Once sampling was done, hyperthyroidism patients were given methimazole at a starting dose of 30 mg daily, while ophthalmopathy patients were given high-dose intravenous methylprednisolone. The roughly 90 discovery patients were divided at random into training and test sets in a 7:3 ratio.

For repertoire sequencing, the TCR beta CDR3 regions were amplified from RNA transcripts. The first round was an RT-PCR using HTBI primers with the Qiagen OneStep RT-PCR kit, and this first round was followed by a second-round multiplex PCR, then size selection and purification. Libraries were sequenced paired-end with 100 bp reads on an Illumina HiSeq2000. On the authors' methods: SOAPnuke was used to process the reads, removing any read that contained adapters or uncalled bases, had a mean Phred below 15, or lacked an exact match to the constant primer or identifier. High-quality paired reads were merged with COPE v1.2.5. Each unique nucleotide sequence was treated as a clonotype, and MiTCR v1.1 was used to align the clonotypes to the IMGT TRB V, D and J references. The analysis was limited to V-J combinations with a frequency above 0.0001, which together covered just over 98% of the repertoires. For each V-J combination, a TCR clonal expansion and chaos score was defined as F50 clonal expansion divided by the chaos observed in the TCRdist matrix. Welch's t-statistics and random forest were used to reduce features to 13 V-J combinations, which were fed into a naive Bayes classifier. The similarity between thyroid and blood repertoires was quantified using the Morisita-Horn index. Clones were called with MiXCR by TCRdb after fastp trimmed the public reads at Q25, and only in-frame beta chains were retained. Every distinct CDR3 protein forms one entry, paired with its most common genes and DNA. TCRdb's processing, not the study's, gives the V and J calls here. The sample table records 300,000 to 500,000 distinct CDR3 sequences; 15% to 17% of these occur just once. The biggest ten clones account for approximately 7% of the sample.

A note on this clonotype: Its recognized antigen is unknown. No much larger clone is present one base from it, and per-base qualities are unavailable.

Stable hyperthyroidism was defined as no progression to ophthalmopathy within 18 months of follow-up. Patients with hyperthyroidism were aged 18 to 65 years, had been newly diagnosed, and had a disease duration of less than 2 months. Anyone with other autoimmune diseases, uncontrolled infections, pregnancy or lactation was excluded from the study. Diagnosis relied on clinical symptoms, serum thyroxine, TRAb, thyroid ultrasound and orbital computed tomography. Ficoll-Paque density gradient centrifugation was used to isolate PBMCs from about 9.4 ml of fresh peripheral blood. Trizol reagent was used to extract the total RNA, and its quality was then checked on an Agilent 2100 Bioanalyzer. Study-level results and caveats: No statistical method was used to predetermine the sample size, and group allocation was not hidden from the investigators. In validation, the model predicted ophthalmopathy progression with nearly 71% sensitivity and roughly 72% specificity; some 13 predicted patients were CT-confirmed with GO in a median of about 6.1 months. In cross-validation, the 13-signature model distinguished ophthalmopathy from stable hyperthyroidism with 87.88% sensitivity and roughly 84% specificity, while in the test set the corresponding values were roughly 80% and 75%. Most expanded thyroid clonotypes with frequency above 0.001 were also detected in blood, suggesting blood repertoires may reflect the thyroid immune response.

At the junction V is shortened by 4 bases and J by 4 bases; bases outside the gene matches: 8. Inclusive of the bounding cysteine and phenylalanine, the CDR3 is 15 residues long. Only CDR3 DNA is held: 45 bases, read in frame from base 1. Via the germline V gene, CDR1 is SGDLS and CDR2 YYNGEE. The source of this sequence is a woman between 18 and 29 years old with stable Graves' hyperthyroidism. Donor details come from another sample of the same person, matched by shared clones. Sequencing was carried out using peripheral blood. The rearranged segments are TRBV9 and TRBJ1-1, and TRBD1 matches 9 of the central bases. CDR3 protein: CASSPWTGVGTEAFF. The bases are TGTGCCAGCAGCCCTTGGACAGGGGTAGGCACTGAAGCTTTCTTT.